This note documents a single TCR beta chain sequence. The sample comes from a study of monozygotic twins with inflammatory bowel disease. TCRdb reprocessed the 5' RACE reads and stores each CDR3 protein as one record, lacking DNA. The listing records 350,000 to 500,000 distinct CDR3 sequences. The CDR3 sequence is 13 residues long. CDR1 is DFQATT and CDR2 is SNEGSKA in the germline V gene (reference sequence). Sequenced input: blood. This chain joins TRBV20-1 and TRBJ2-7; TCRdb's D gene call, TRBD1, goes unchecked for lack of DNA. The sequence was collected from a human donor with ulcerative colitis or Crohn's disease, or a healthy co-twin of an affected twin (not recorded which). Here the CDR3 reads CSASTVVSYEQYF.